This T cell receptor (beta chain) was observed in a study of T cells in Graves' hyperthyroidism and ophthalmopathy. Amplified regions were TCR beta CDR3 sequences from RNA transcripts. In the first-round RT-PCR of the TCR CDR3, the HTBI primer set was used. TCRdb itself ran the multiplex PCR reads through MiXCR, one entry per CDR3 protein. The sample shows about 520,000 distinct CDR3 sequences, roughly a quarter of them seen only once. The CDR3 has 13 residues. Germline assignment: CDR1 MDHEN and CDR2 SYDVKM. Between the trimmed V and J ends, which lost 8 bases and 3 bases, there was a span of 11 bases.

The rearrangement joins TRBV28 to TRBJ1-5; D ambiguous. The sequence was collected from a woman aged 25 to 39 with Graves' ophthalmopathy. Material for sequencing was blood. For the CDR3, the DNA is TGTGCCAGCCATACAAGATTCAATCAGCCCCAGCATTTT. Protein product: CASHTRFNQPQHF.